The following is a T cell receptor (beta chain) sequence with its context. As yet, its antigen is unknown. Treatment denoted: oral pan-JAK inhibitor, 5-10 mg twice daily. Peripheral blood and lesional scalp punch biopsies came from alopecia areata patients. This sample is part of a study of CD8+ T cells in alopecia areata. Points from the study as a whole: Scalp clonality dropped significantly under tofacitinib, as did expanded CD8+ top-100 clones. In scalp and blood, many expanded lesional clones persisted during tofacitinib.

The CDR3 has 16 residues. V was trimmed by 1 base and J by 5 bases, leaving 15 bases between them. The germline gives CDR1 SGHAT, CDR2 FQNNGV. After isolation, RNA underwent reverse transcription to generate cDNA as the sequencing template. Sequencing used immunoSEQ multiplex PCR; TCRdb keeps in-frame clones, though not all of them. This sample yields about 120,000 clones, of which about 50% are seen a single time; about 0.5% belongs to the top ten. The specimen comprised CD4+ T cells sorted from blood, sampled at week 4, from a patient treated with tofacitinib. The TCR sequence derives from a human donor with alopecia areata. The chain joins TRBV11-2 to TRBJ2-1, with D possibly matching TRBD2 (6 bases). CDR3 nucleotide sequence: TGTGCCAGCAGCTTAGGCGGCCAGGGAGGTCACAATGAGCAGTTCTTC. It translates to CASSLGGQGGHNEQFF.